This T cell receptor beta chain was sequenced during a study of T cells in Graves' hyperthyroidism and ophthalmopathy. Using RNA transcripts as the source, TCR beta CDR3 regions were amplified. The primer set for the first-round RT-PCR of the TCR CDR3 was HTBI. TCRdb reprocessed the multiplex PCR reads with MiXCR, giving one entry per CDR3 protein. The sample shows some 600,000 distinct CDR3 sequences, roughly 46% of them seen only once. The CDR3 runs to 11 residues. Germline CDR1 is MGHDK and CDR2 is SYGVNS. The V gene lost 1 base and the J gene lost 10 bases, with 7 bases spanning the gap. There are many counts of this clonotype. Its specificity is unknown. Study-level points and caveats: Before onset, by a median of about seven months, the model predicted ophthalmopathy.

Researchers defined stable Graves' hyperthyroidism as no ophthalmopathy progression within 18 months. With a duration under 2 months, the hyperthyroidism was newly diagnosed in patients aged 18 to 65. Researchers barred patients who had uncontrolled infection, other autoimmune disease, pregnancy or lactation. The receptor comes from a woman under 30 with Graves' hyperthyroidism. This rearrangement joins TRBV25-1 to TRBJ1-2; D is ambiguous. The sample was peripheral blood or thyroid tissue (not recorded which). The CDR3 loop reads CASSESGDYTF. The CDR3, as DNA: TGTGCCAGCAGTGAATCCGGGGACTACACCTTC.